This TCR beta chain was identified in a study of blood T cell repertoires in COVID-19. Germline assignment: CDR1 SGHTA and CDR2 FQGNSA. The CDR3 is made up of 12 amino acids. Trimming at V came to 6 bases and at J to 8 bases, leaving 3 bases not matched to a gene. Produced via immunoSEQ multiplex PCR; TCRdb's table is partial and in-frame only. The table has 97,000 or so clones, more than 75% seen once. This sequence originates from an elderly man with acute or convalescent COVID-19. The sequenced sample was peripheral blood. V is TRBV7-2 and J is TRBJ2-1, with 8 bases lining up with TRBD2. The CDR3 sequence is CASRSSGDEQFF. DNA of the CDR3: TGTGCCAGCAGGAGTAGCGGGGATGAGCAGTTCTTC.